These T cell receptor beta chains were read from a single sample in a study of blood T cell repertoires in COVID-19. TCRdb keeps only in-frame clones here, not all; method: immunoSEQ multiplex PCR. The table has over 65,000 clones, over 80% seen once; the top ten hold around 1%. Material for sequencing was peripheral blood. The origin of the receptors is a human donor in a cohort sampled during active COVID-19. Both conserved end residues are part of each CDR3. The order of the fields is D gene, J gene, clone size, V gene, CDR3 protein, CDR3 DNA. A D gene is named only where the DNA matches it firmly. Not all rows give a size; the values are once, few, many and, for expanded clones, a class.

d_gene: NA; j_gene: TRBJ2-7; abundance: NA; v_gene: TRBV3-1/TRBV3-2; CDR3aa: CASSQDLDREGSYEQYF; CDR3nt: TGTGCCAGCAGCCAAGATCTGGACAGGGAGGGAAGCTACGAGCAGTACTTC
d_gene: TRBD1; j_gene: TRBJ1-1; abundance: NA; v_gene: TRBV11-3; CDR3aa: CASSPGQGNTEAFF; CDR3nt: TGTGCCAGCAGCCCCGGACAGGGGAACACTGAAGCTTTCTTT
d_gene: TRBD2; j_gene: TRBJ2-1; abundance: few; v_gene: TRBV5-6; CDR3aa: CASSLKTSGKGEQFF; CDR3nt: TGTGCCAGCAGCCTTAAGACTAGCGGGAAGGGTGAGCAGTTCTTC
d_gene: NA; j_gene: TRBJ1-2; abundance: NA; v_gene: TRBV5-1; CDR3aa: CASSPAGDYGYTF; CDR3nt: TGCGCCAGCAGCCCGGCGGGGGACTATGGCTACACCTTC
d_gene: TRBD1; j_gene: TRBJ1-1; abundance: once; v_gene: TRBV5-1; CDR3aa: CASSLVGGAMNTEAFF; CDR3nt: TGCGCCAGCAGCTTGGTAGGGGGCGCGATGAACACTGAAGCTTTCTTT
d_gene: TRBD1; j_gene: TRBJ2-7; abundance: NA; v_gene: TRBV28; CDR3aa: CASTGGTGGREQYF; CDR3nt: TGTGCCAGCACCGGCGGGACAGGGGGCCGCGAGCAGTACTTC
d_gene: TRBD2; j_gene: TRBJ2-1; abundance: NA; v_gene: TRBV28; CDR3aa: CASSPSGRPHNEQFF; CDR3nt: TGTGCCAGCAGTCCAAGCGGGAGACCCCACAATGAGCAGTTCTTC
d_gene: NA; j_gene: TRBJ2-3; abundance: NA; v_gene: TRBV7-6; CDR3aa: CASSAAPPGLTDTQYF; CDR3nt: TGTGCCAGCAGCGCGGCCCCCCCGGGTTTAACAGATACGCAGTATTTT
d_gene: NA; j_gene: TRBJ1-5; abundance: NA; v_gene: TRBV7-8; CDR3aa: CASSLEGLRDQPQHF; CDR3nt: TGTGCCAGCAGCTTAGAGGGTTTGAGGGATCAGCCCCAGCATTTT
d_gene: NA; j_gene: TRBJ2-1; abundance: NA; v_gene: TRBV6-6; CDR3aa: CASSYSIGVTDQFF; CDR3nt: TGTGCCAGCAGTTACTCGATCGGGGTCACGGATCAGTTCTTC
d_gene: NA; j_gene: TRBJ1-1; abundance: NA; v_gene: TRBV28; CDR3aa: CASSFPRGMNTEAFF; CDR3nt: TGTGCCAGCAGTTTCCCCAGGGGAATGAACACTGAAGCTTTCTTT
d_gene: NA; j_gene: TRBJ2-1; abundance: NA; v_gene: TRBV5-1; CDR3aa: CASSLSQGASSDHEQFF; CDR3nt: TGCGCCAGCAGCCTTAGCCAGGGCGCAAGCTCGGACCATGAGCAGTTCTTC
d_gene: NA; j_gene: TRBJ2-7; abundance: once; v_gene: TRBV28; CDR3aa: CASSLPDRNVGYEQYF; CDR3nt: TGTGCCAGCAGTTTACCCGACAGGAACGTCGGCTACGAGCAGTACTTC
d_gene: NA; j_gene: TRBJ2-2; abundance: once; v_gene: TRBV6-5; CDR3aa: CASSYAGTGELFF; CDR3nt: TGTGCCAGCAGTTACGCGGGGACCGGGGAGCTGTTTTTT
d_gene: NA; j_gene: TRBJ1-4; abundance: NA; v_gene: TRBV5-1; CDR3aa: CASSLVGGNEKLFF; CDR3nt: TGCGCCAGCAGCCTGGTCGGAGGGAATGAAAAACTGTTTTTT
d_gene: NA; j_gene: TRBJ2-1; abundance: NA; v_gene: TRBV5-1; CDR3aa: CASSPNPGGTVYNEQFF; CDR3nt: TGCGCCAGCAGCCCGAACCCTGGAGGGACAGTATACAATGAGCAGTTCTTC
d_gene: NA; j_gene: TRBJ2-3; abundance: NA; v_gene: TRBV10-2; CDR3aa: CASAIEVHTQYF; CDR3nt: TGCGCCAGCGCGATTGAAGTGCATACGCAGTATTTT
d_gene: NA; j_gene: TRBJ2-1; abundance: NA; v_gene: TRBV9; CDR3aa: CASSGALAYNEQFF; CDR3nt: TGTGCCAGCAGCGGCGCGCTAGCGTACAATGAGCAGTTCTTC
d_gene: NA; j_gene: TRBJ1-3; abundance: NA; v_gene: TRBV9; CDR3aa: CASSVVGGLNSGNTIYF; CDR3nt: TGTGCCAGCAGCGTAGTTGGAGGCTTGAACTCTGGAAACACCATATATTTT
d_gene: TRBD1; j_gene: TRBJ1-4; abundance: NA; v_gene: TRBV28; CDR3aa: CASSSPGQGIIGANEKLFF; CDR3nt: TGTGCCAGCAGCTCCCCGGGACAGGGCATCATCGGGGCTAATGAAAAACTGTTTTTT
d_gene: TRBD1; j_gene: TRBJ2-3; abundance: NA; v_gene: TRBV6-5; CDR3aa: CASSLTGERADTQYF; CDR3nt: TGTGCCAGCAGCCTGACAGGGGAACGTGCAGATACGCAGTATTTT
d_gene: NA; j_gene: TRBJ2-4; abundance: NA; v_gene: TRBV25-1; CDR3aa: CASSPPWTVSANIQYF; CDR3nt: TGTGCCAGCAGTCCCCCCTGGACAGTTTCTGCGAACATTCAGTACTTC
d_gene: NA; j_gene: TRBJ1-1; abundance: NA; v_gene: TRBV19; CDR3aa: CASSIDQGGNTEAFF; CDR3nt: TGTGCCAGTAGTATAGATCAGGGAGGTAACACTGAAGCTTTCTTT
d_gene: TRBD2; j_gene: TRBJ2-1; abundance: NA; v_gene: TRBV5-4; CDR3aa: CASSPDGSGDSYNEQFF; CDR3nt: TGTGCCAGCAGCCCGGACGGTAGCGGGGACTCCTACAATGAGCAGTTCTTC
d_gene: TRBD2; j_gene: TRBJ2-1; abundance: NA; v_gene: TRBV7-9; CDR3aa: CASSLGLALSEQFF; CDR3nt: TGTGCCAGCAGCTTGGGACTAGCGTTAAGCGAGCAGTTCTTC
d_gene: NA; j_gene: TRBJ1-2; abundance: NA; v_gene: TRBV4-2; CDR3aa: CASSLDSYGYTF; CDR3nt: TGTGCCAGCAGCCTGGACAGTTATGGCTACACCTTC
d_gene: TRBD2; j_gene: TRBJ2-3; abundance: NA; v_gene: TRBV28; CDR3aa: CASSPSLAGIGDTQYF; CDR3nt: TGTGCCAGCAGCCCCTCTCTAGCGGGAATAGGAGATACGCAGTATTTT
d_gene: NA; j_gene: TRBJ1-4; abundance: NA; v_gene: TRBV5-1; CDR3aa: CASSEGRAYNEKLFF; CDR3nt: TGCGCCAGCAGCGAAGGCAGGGCCTATAATGAAAAACTGTTTTTT